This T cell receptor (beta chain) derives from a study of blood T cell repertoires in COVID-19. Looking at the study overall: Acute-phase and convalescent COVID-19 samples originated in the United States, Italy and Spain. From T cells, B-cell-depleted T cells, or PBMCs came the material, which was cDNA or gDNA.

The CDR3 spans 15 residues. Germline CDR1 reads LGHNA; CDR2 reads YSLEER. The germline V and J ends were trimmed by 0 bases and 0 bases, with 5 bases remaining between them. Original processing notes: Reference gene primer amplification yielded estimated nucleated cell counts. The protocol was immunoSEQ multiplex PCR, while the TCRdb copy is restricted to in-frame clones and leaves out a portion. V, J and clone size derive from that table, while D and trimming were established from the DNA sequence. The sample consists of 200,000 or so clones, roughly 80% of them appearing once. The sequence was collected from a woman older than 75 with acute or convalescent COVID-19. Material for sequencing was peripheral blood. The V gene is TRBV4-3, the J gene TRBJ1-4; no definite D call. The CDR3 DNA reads TGCGCCAGCAGCCAAGAGCGGTCAACTAATGAAAAACTGTTTTTT. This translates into CASSQERSTNEKLFF.